Below, one TCR beta chain is given with its context. TCRdb ran MiXCR on the PCR reads and lists one entry per CDR3 protein. The sample has under 20,000 distinct CDR3 sequences; 50% are singletons. This sample is part of a study of tumor-infiltrating lymphocytes in oesophageal squamous cell carcinoma. Between the trimmed V and J ends, which lost 5 bases and 4 bases, there was a span of 14 bases. The V gene's germline CDR1 is DFQATT and CDR2 SNEGSKA (reference sequence). The CDR3 consists of 13 residues. The rearrangement links TRBV20-1 to TRBJ1-2, with D hard to call. This TCR came from a male donor with esophageal squamous cell carcinoma. The material sequenced was esophageal tumor tissue. Here the CDR3 reads CSAENGWGYGYTF. The CDR3 DNA reads TGCAGTGCTGAAAACGGCTGGGGCTATGGCTACACCTTC.